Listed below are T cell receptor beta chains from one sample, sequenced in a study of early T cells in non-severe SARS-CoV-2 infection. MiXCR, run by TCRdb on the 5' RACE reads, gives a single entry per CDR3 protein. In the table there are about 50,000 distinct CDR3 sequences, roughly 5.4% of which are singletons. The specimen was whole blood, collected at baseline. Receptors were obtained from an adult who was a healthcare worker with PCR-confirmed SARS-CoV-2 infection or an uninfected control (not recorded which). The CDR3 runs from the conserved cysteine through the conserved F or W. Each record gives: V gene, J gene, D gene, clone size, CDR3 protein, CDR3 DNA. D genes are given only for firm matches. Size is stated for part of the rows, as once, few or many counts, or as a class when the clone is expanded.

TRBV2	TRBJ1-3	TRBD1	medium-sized	CASTSDRAGNTIYF	TGTGCCAGCACTTCCGACAGGGCTGGAAACACCATATATTTT
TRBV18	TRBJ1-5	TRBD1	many	CASSPTGDNQPQHF	TGTGCCAGCTCACCGACAGGGGACAATCAGCCCCAGCATTTT
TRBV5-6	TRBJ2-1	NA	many	CASSMGRRDEQFF	TGTGCCAGCAGCATGGGACGGCGCGATGAGCAGTTCTTC
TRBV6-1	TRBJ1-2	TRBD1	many	CASSASRDRRERYTF	TGTGCCAGCAGTGCCTCCCGGGACAGGAGGGAGCGCTACACCTTC
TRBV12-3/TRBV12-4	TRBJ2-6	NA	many	CASSFQASPNSGANVLTF	TGTGCCAGCAGTTTTCAGGCATCGCCCAATTCTGGGGCCAACGTCCTGACTTTC
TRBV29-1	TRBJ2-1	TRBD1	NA	CSVIRTGVVSEQFF	TGCAGCGTCATACGGACAGGGGTTGTCAGTGAGCAGTTCTTC
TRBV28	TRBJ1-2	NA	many	CATGRGYTF	TGTGCCACGGGGCGGGGCTACACCTTC
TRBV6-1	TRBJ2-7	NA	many	CASSEAVVVPGQYF	TGTGCCAGCAGTGAAGCGGTCGTGGTCCCGGGGCAGTACTTC
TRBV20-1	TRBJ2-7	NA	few	CSGYKGLYEQYF	TGCAGTGGATATAAGGGTTTATACGAGCAGTACTTC
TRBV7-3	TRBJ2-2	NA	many	CASSPGPNTGELFF	TGTGCCAGCAGCCCAGGACCGAACACCGGGGAGCTGTTTTTT
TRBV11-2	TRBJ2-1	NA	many	CASSSVAGASYNEQFF	TGTGCCAGCAGCTCCGTGGCGGGGGCCTCCTACAATGAGCAGTTCTTC
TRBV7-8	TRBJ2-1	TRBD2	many	CASSQPSGGMYNEQFF	TGTGCCAGCAGCCAACCTAGCGGGGGGATGTACAATGAGCAGTTCTTC
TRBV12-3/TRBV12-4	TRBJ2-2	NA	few	CATPLSTGELFF	TGTGCCACCCCACTATCCACCGGGGAGCTGTTTTTT
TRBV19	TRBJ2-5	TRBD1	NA	CASSYRQGGQETQYF	TGTGCCAGTAGTTACAGACAGGGCGGACAAGAGACCCAGTACTTC
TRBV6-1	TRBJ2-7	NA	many	CASSDGNTPEQYF	TGTGCCAGCAGTGATGGGAACACCCCCGAGCAGTACTTC
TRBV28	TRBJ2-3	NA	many	CASSFPDLFNPTDTQYF	TGTGCCAGCAGTTTTCCCGACCTGTTTAACCCCACAGATACGCAGTATTTT
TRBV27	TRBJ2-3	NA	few	CASSLGIPGFTDTQYF	TGTGCCAGCAGTTTGGGTATTCCGGGGTTCACAGATACGCAGTATTTT
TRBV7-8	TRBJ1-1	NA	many	CASSLQQVVNTEAFF	TGTGCCAGCAGCCTACAGCAAGTTGTGAACACTGAAGCTTTCTTT
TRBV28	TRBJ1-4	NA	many	CASSSGQDEKLFF	TGTGCCAGCAGTAGTGGGCAGGATGAAAAACTGTTTTTT
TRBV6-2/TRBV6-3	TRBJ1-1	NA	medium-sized	CASSYDTEAFF	TGTGCCAGCAGCTACGACACTGAAGCTTTCTTT
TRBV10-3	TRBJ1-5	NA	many	CAISTDSNQPQHF	TGTGCCATCAGCACAGATAGCAATCAGCCCCAGCATTTT
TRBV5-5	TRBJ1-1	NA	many	CASSLLAGLGTEAFF	TGTGCCAGCAGCTTACTGGCCGGGCTAGGGACTGAAGCTTTCTTT
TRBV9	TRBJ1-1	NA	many	CASSVAAGKTEAFF	TGTGCCAGCAGCGTAGCGGCAGGGAAGACTGAAGCTTTCTTT
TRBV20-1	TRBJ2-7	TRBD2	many	CSASGRAGGAYEQYF	TGCAGTGCTAGCGGGAGGGCCGGAGGTGCCTACGAGCAGTACTTC
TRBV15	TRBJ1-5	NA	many	CATTSGRSGIGEDQPQHF	TGTGCCACCACGTCAGGACGCTCGGGGATAGGGGAGGATCAGCCCCAGCATTTT
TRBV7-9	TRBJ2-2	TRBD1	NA	CASSFQGAGELFF	TGTGCCAGCAGCTTCCAGGGGGCCGGGGAGCTGTTTTTT
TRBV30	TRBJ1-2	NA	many	CAWSVRRDYGYTF	TGTGCCTGGAGTGTACGTAGAGACTATGGCTACACCTTC
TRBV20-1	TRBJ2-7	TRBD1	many	CSARGTGGFHYEQYF	TGCAGTGCTAGGGGGACAGGGGGTTTCCACTACGAGCAGTACTTC
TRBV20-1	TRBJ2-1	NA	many	CSARHGGAYNEQFF	TGCAGTGCTCGCCATGGCGGCGCCTACAATGAGCAGTTCTTC
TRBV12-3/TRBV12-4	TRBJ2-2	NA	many	CASTNHNGVNTGELFF	TGTGCCAGCACCAATCACAACGGGGTCAACACCGGGGAGCTGTTTTTT
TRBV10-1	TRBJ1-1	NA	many	CASSEPMGRRAFF	TGCGCCAGCAGTGAGCCGATGGGGCGTCGAGCTTTCTTT
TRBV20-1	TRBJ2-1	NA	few	CSAKRVGDEQFF	TGCAGTGCAAAGAGGGTTGGAGATGAGCAGTTCTTC
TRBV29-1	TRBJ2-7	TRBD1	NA	CSVPGTGVYEQYF	TGCAGCGTACCCGGGACAGGGGTCTACGAGCAGTACTTC
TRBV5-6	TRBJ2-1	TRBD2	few	CASSRSGRSRNEQFF	TGTGCCAGCAGCAGAAGCGGGAGGAGCAGAAATGAGCAGTTCTTC
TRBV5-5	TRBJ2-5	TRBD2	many	CASSLGGTKVETQYF	TGTGCCAGCAGCTTGGGGGGGACTAAAGTGGAGACCCAGTACTTC
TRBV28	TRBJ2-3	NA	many	CASEQPSTDTQYF	TGTGCCAGCGAACAGCCCAGCACAGATACGCAGTATTTT